Following are 31 T cell receptor beta chains from one sample sequenced in a study of beta chain features in type 1 diabetes. Reverse transcription of all isolated RNA meant that expressed TCRB transcripts were sequenced. The method was immunoSEQ multiplex PCR; TCRdb's version includes in-frame clones alone and lacks a portion of them. The data contain hundreds of thousands of clones, less than 15% of them singletons. The sequenced sample consisted of central memory CD4+ T cells from blood. The receptors stem from a man aged 25-45 years in good health.

CDR3 in amino acids: CASSLQGTSNTGELFF. Here the CDR3 DNA reads TGTGCCAGCAGCTTACAGGGGACTAGCAACACCGGGGAGCTGTTTTTT. V and J are TRBV7-9 and TRBJ2-2, with TRBD2 identical over 9 bases. The V and J ends lost 2 bases and 2 bases, in that order; junction bases with no gene match: 3. This CDR3 region has 16 residues. Per germline, CDR1 SEHNR and CDR2 FQNEAQ (reference sequence).

This clone has just a few counts. This chain links TRBV10-3 with TRBJ2-7, with D tentatively TRBD2 (6 bases). The CDR3 is made up of 12 amino acids. Germline CDR1 ENHRY, CDR2 SYGVKD. V lost 2 bases and J lost 10, with 12 bases in between. CDR3 protein: CAISEPGTFQYF. The DNA for the CDR3 is TGTGCCATCAGTGAGCCGGGGACTTTTCAGTACTTC.

The table lists this clone with a few counts. V gene TRBV2 combines with J gene TRBJ2-5, with TRBD1 as a possible D gene (6 bases). From germline, CDR1 is SNHLY and CDR2 FYNNEI. The CDR3 has 13 residues. Trimming left V 6 bases short and J 7 bases short, with 15 bases between. CDR3 region: CASRGDTLGTQYF. The DNA for the CDR3 is TGTGCCAGCAGGGGGGACACCCTCGGGACCCAGTACTTC. Full variable domain (missing parts from reference TRBV2 and TRBJ2-5): EPEVTQTPSHQVTQMGQEVILRCVPISNHLYFYWYRQILGQKVEFLVSFYNNEISEKSEIFDDQFSVERPDGSNFTLKIRSTKLEDSAMYFCASRGDTLGTQYFGPGTRLLVL.

There are a few counts of this clone. V usage is TRBV5-6 and J usage is TRBJ2-3; D is uncertain. Germline CDR1 SGHDT, CDR2 YYEEEE. The CDR3 sequence is 16 residues long. V shed 1 base and J shed 1 base, with 13 bases lying between them. The DNA of the CDR3 is TGTGCCAGCAGCTTGTCGCTTGGCCCAGGCACAGATACGCAGTATTTT. This translates into CASSLSLGPGTDTQYF.

The chain uses TRBV5-1 and TRBJ2-2; 7 positions agree with TRBD1. J lost 7 bases, V lost 2 bases, and 8 bases had no gene match. This CDR3 is 15 amino acids long. Germline V gene lookup returns CDR1 SGHRS and CDR2 YFSETQ. Here the CDR3 reads CASSLRQGGDGELFF. CDR3 DNA: TGCGCCAGCAGCTTAAGACAGGGTGGTGACGGGGAGCTGTTTTTT.

This clone was seen ten or more times. This chain's CDR3 is CASSYAGTYDEQYF. The CDR3 DNA is TGTGCCAGCAGTTACGCCGGCACCTACGACGAGCAGTACTTC. The chain is built from TRBV5-4 and TRBJ2-7; D is unclear. This CDR3 has 14 amino acids. The germline gives CDR1 SGHNT, CDR2 YYREEE (reference sequence). The ends were cut back, 5 bases at V and 5 bases at J, with 17 bases in the middle.

This clone was observed a few times. The chain joins TRBV7-2 to TRBJ2-5, with D uncertain. Germline CDR1 reads SGHTA; CDR2 reads FQGNSA. The CDR3 length is 15 residues. V was shortened by 3 bases and J by 2 bases, with 13 bases between the two germline ends. CDR3 nucleotides: TGTGCCAGCAGCTTGTCCGGGTTGCCACAAGAGACCCAGTACTTC. It yields the protein CASSLSGLPQETQYF.

The chain couples TRBV6-1 to TRBJ2-7; D gene ambiguous. The length of the CDR3 is 11 residues. Germline V gene data show CDR1 as MNHNS and CDR2 as SASEGT. The V gene lost 8 bases and the J gene lost 3 bases, with 8 bases spanning the gap. CDR3 coding DNA: TGTGCCAGCGGAGATCTCTACGAGCAGTACTTC. Protein product: CASGDLYEQYF.

This clone was observed a handful of times. The chain couples TRBV9 to TRBJ2-2; maybe TRBD1 (5 bases). The CDR3 has 15 residues. Between the trimmed V and J ends, which lost 0 bases and 4 bases, there was a span of 10 bases. Germline CDR1 is SGDLS and CDR2 is YYNGEE. The chain's CDR3 is CASSVVGVGTGELFF. In DNA, the CDR3 is TGTGCCAGCAGCGTAGTAGGGGTAGGCACCGGGGAGCTGTTTTTT. Supplemented by reference TRBV9 and TRBJ2-2, the full variable domain reads DSGVTQTPKHLITATGQRVTLRCSPRSGDLSVYWYQQSLDQGLQFLIQYYNGEERAKGNILERFSAQQFPDLHSELNLSSLELGDSALYFCASSVVGVGTGELFFGEGSRLTVL.

The genes are TRBV5-4 and TRBJ1-1, with D unresolved. This CDR3 has 14 residues. Looked up from germline, CDR1 is SGHNT and CDR2 is YYREEE (reference sequence). With 4 bases removed from V and 1 base from J, the gap between germline ends came to 11 bases. CDR3 nucleotides: TGTGCCAGCAGCCCTGATTATACGAACACTGAAGCTTTCTTT. It codes for CASSPDYTNTEAFF.

The chain carries TRBV18 and TRBJ2-3; D gene uncertain. The length of the CDR3 is 13 residues. Germline values: CDR1 KGHSH, CDR2 LQKENI. The ends were cut back, 6 bases at V and 0 bases at J, with 7 bases in the middle. The CDR3 loop is CASSVGSTDTQYF. CDR3 DNA sequence: TGTGCCAGCTCGGTGGGTAGCACAGATACGCAGTATTTT.

The chain links TRBV30 to TRBJ2-5, with D tentatively TRBD2 (6 bases). This CDR3 is built from 16 residues. The V and J ends lost 2 bases and 0 bases respectively, with 16 bases between them. Germline CDR1 GTSNPN, CDR2 SVGIG (reference sequence). This chain's CDR3 is CAWSWGTDPDQETQYF. The CDR3 coding sequence is TGTGCCTGGAGTTGGGGGACTGACCCAGACCAAGAGACCCAGTACTTC.

This clone showed up just a few times. CDR3 nucleotide sequence: TGTGCCAGCAGTCAACCGGGACAGCAAGAGACCCAGTACTTC. Its protein product is CASSQPGQQETQYF. The chain recombines TRBV6-5 with TRBJ2-5; 7 bases are a match to TRBD1. The V gene's germline CDR1 is MNHEY and CDR2 SVGAGI. V lost 5 bases, J lost 2 bases, and 5 bases stayed unmatched. The CDR3 is 14 residues long.

The chain combines TRBV7-2 with TRBJ2-3; TRBD2 matches at 7 bases. The germline CDR1 and CDR2 sequences are SGHTA and FQGNSA. The CDR3 runs 17 residues. Trimming removed 1 base from V and 0 bases from J; junction bases left unmatched: 7. CDR3 nucleotide sequence: TGTGCCAGCAGCTTAGTCGCCGGCGGGGGAAGCACAGATACGCAGTATTTT. This translates into CASSLVAGGGSTDTQYF.

This chain links TRBV9 with TRBJ1-3, with D unresolved. Trimming removed 2 bases at V and 9 bases at J, with 12 bases between. Germline V gene data show CDR1 as SGDLS and CDR2 as YYNGEE. The CDR3 is made up of 13 amino acids. The CDR3 loop is CASSVTPQSTIYF. In nucleotides, the CDR3 is TGTGCCAGCAGCGTCACCCCCCAAAGCACCATATATTTT.

The V gene is TRBV7-2, the J gene TRBJ2-1; D is uncertain. This CDR3 contains 13 residues. The V end was cut by 1 base, the J end by 4 bases, with 5 bases between. Germline CDR1 is SGHTA and CDR2 is FQGNSA. In DNA form, the CDR3 reads TGTGCCAGCAGCTTAGATCATTACAATGAGCAGTTCTTC. This translates into CASSLDHYNEQFF.

The rearrangement uses TRBV6-5 and TRBJ2-7; D gene uncertain. The germline V gene has CDR1 MNHEY and CDR2 SVGAGI. The CDR3 consists of 13 residues. V was clipped by 8 bases and J by 4 bases, with 15 bases between them. The CDR3 region is CASQPLGSYEQYV. CDR3 bases: TGTGCCAGCCAACCGCTCGGCAGTTACGAGCAGTACGTC.

The chain combines TRBV2 with TRBJ2-7, with TRBD1 matching over 9 bases. The CDR3 is 13 residues long. The V and J ends lost 3 bases and 6 bases, in that order; junction bases with no gene match: 3. Germline CDR1 reads SNHLY; CDR2 reads FYNNEI. CDR3 sequence reads: CASSEDRGVEQYV. Written as DNA, the CDR3 is TGTGCCAGCAGTGAGGACAGGGGTGTCGAGCAGTACGTC.

This chain connects TRBV2 to TRBJ1-5, with D possibly being TRBD1 (5 bases). This CDR3 is built from 13 residues. Germline V lookup: CDR1 SNHLY, CDR2 FYNNEI. Deletions cut 8 bases from V and 4 bases from J, with 12 bases between. The CDR3 protein is CASCVEGNQPQHF. The CDR3 DNA reads as TGTGCCAGCTGTGTGGAGGGGAATCAGCCCCAGCATTTT.

In this sample, this clone turned up a few times. J is TRBJ2-3 and V is TRBV30, with 10 bases fitting TRBD2. This CDR3 has 14 residues. Germline CDR1 reads GTSNPN; CDR2 reads SVGIG (reference sequence). CDR3 in DNA: TGTGCTTTAGCGGGAGGTACGGGCACAGATACGCAGTATTTT. It specifies CALAGGTGTDTQYF.

This clone was recorded a few times. Different DNA sequences within this sample yield the same CDR3. J is TRBJ1-1 and V is TRBV29-1, with 8 bases matching TRBD1. Trimming removed 6 bases from V and 1 base from J; junction bases left unmatched: 4. The germline V gene encodes CDR1 SQVTM and CDR2 ANQGSEA. This CDR3 has 13 amino acids. The CDR3 coding sequence is TGCAGCGTAGACAGGGGAACGAACACTGAAGCTTTCTTT. Amino acids: CSVDRGTNTEAFF.

Details on this clone: This CDR3 is also generated by other DNA sequences in the sample. This chain uses TRBV7-6 with TRBJ2-2, with unresolved D. There are 18 residues in the CDR3. Trimming cost V 1 base and J 0 bases, with 15 bases left between them. Germline V gives CDR1 SGHVS, CDR2 FNYEAQ. The CDR3 DNA sequence: TGTGCCAGCAGCTTAGGAGTCCCTTCGCGGACGAACACCGGGGAGCTGTTTTTT. It encodes CASSLGVPSRTNTGELFF. Using reference TRBV7-6 and TRBJ2-2 for the parts outside the CDR3, the full variable domain is GAGVSQSPRYKVTKRGQDVALRCDPISGHVSLYWYRQALGQGPEFLTYFNYEAQQDKSGLPNDRFSAERPEGSISTLTIQRTEQRDSAMYRCASSLGVPSRTNTGELFFGEGSRLTVL.

With regard to this clone: Distinct nucleotide sequences in the sample also encode this CDR3. This chain links TRBV6-5 with TRBJ1-2, with 7 bases that match TRBD1. Germline V CDR1 and CDR2: MNHEY, SVGAGI. This CDR3 has 15 amino acids. Trimming at V came to 3 bases and at J to 0 bases, leaving 4 bases not matched to a gene. The CDR3 here is CASSYSGTANYGYTF. As DNA, the CDR3 is TGTGCCAGCAGTTATTCCGGGACAGCTAACTATGGCTACACCTTC.

The rearrangement joins TRBV5-1 to TRBJ2-3; 9 positions agree with TRBD2. Germline V lookup: CDR1 SGHRS, CDR2 YFSETQ. The CDR3 covers 15 residues. The J segment lost 3 bases and the V segment lost 0 bases, leaving 2 bases of the junction unmatched. The CDR3 loop reads CASSLASGVTDTQYF. CDR3 DNA: TGCGCCAGCAGCTTGGCTAGCGGGGTAACAGATACGCAGTATTTT. Together with reference TRBV5-1 and TRBJ2-3, the CDR3 gives the full variable domain: KAGVTQTPRYLIKTRGQQVTLSCSPISGHRSVSWYQQTPGQGLQFLFEYFSETQRNKGNFPGRFSGRQFSNSRSEMNVSTLELGDSALYLCASSLASGVTDTQYFGPGTRLTVL.

This clone turned up a few times. The chain has TRBV7-3 and TRBJ2-1; 7 bases map to TRBD2. This CDR3 is 13 amino acids long. Trimming removed 5 bases from V and 8 bases from J; junction bases left unmatched: 6. The germline CDR1 and CDR2 sequences are SGHTA and FQGTGA. CDR3 in amino acids: CASSPGRAHEQFF. CDR3 nucleotide sequence: TGTGCCAGCAGCCCAGGGAGGGCCCATGAGCAGTTCTTC.

V usage is TRBV7-2 and J usage is TRBJ2-2; the D is unclear. The V and J ends lost 1 base and 2 bases respectively, with 17 bases between them. The CDR3 runs to 18 residues. CDR1 is SGHTA, CDR2 FQGNSA, per germline. The DNA for the CDR3 is TGTGCCAGCAGCTTAGAATCGTCGGTCAGCTACAACACCGGGGAGCTGTTTTTT. The encoded protein is CASSLESSVSYNTGELFF.

This clone was observed a handful of times. CDR3 in amino acids: CASGTGTGSYEQYF. The CDR3 DNA is TGTGCCAGCGGAACCGGGACAGGGTCCTACGAGCAGTACTTC. The chain links TRBV27 to TRBJ2-7; 9 positions agree with TRBD1. The CDR3 runs to 14 residues. V gave up 8 bases and J gave up 1 base; unmatched junction bases: 6. Germline lookup yields CDR1 MNHEY and CDR2 SMNVEV (reference sequence).

The chain employs TRBV21-1 and TRBJ2-7; TRBD1 is the table's D call, not checked against the DNA. TRBV21-1 is a recognized pseudogene. The CDR3 spans 13 residues. The CDR3 region has the DNA TGTGCCAGCCGAGGGACAGGGATGTACGAGCAGTACTTC. It codes for CASRGTGMYEQYF.

J is TRBJ2-1 and V is TRBV5-4; 7 bases agree with TRBD1. Germline CDR1 SGHNT, CDR2 YYREEE (reference sequence). The J segment lost 6 bases and the V segment lost 4 bases, leaving 13 bases of the junction unmatched. This CDR3 has 16 residues. CDR3 DNA sequence: TGTGCCAGCAGCCAATACAGGGGCCCCACGAGCAATGAGCAGTTCTTC. Translating gives CASSQYRGPTSNEQFF.

The chain links TRBV11-2 to TRBJ2-3, with D uncertain. Germline CDR1 SGHAT, CDR2 FQNNGV. CDR3 size: 15 residues. Trimming took off 5 bases at V and 2 bases at J, with 14 bases between the two ends. The CDR3 loop reads CASSPNAVYTDTQYF. In DNA form, the CDR3 reads TGTGCCAGCAGCCCAAATGCGGTTTACACAGATACGCAGTATTTT.

This clone has a handful of counts. The rearrangement joins TRBV28 to TRBJ1-1; a possible D gene is TRBD1 (6 bases). CDR1 is MDHEN, CDR2 SYDVKM, per germline. The length of the CDR3 is 14 residues. Deletions cut 6 bases from V and 4 bases from J, with 15 bases between. The CDR3 loop reads CASRGAGIGTEAFF. The CDR3 coding sequence is TGTGCCAGCAGGGGGGCAGGGATCGGCACTGAAGCTTTCTTT. Complete variable domain (other parts from reference TRBV28 and TRBJ1-1): DVKVTQSSRYLVKRTGEKVFLECVQDMDHENMFWYRQDPGLGLRLIYFSYDVKMKEKGDIPEGYSVSREKKERFSLILESASTNQTSMYLCASRGAGIGTEAFFGQGTRLTVV.